This passage covers 5 T cell receptor beta chains from one sample sequenced in a study of CD8 T cells in ankylosing spondylitis. TCRdb recomputed calls from the 5' RACE reads with MiXCR, one row per CDR3 protein. There are 300,000 to 400,000 distinct CDR3 sequences in the sample; roughly 15% occur only once, and 0.9% to 1.2% lies in the top ten. Sequencing was done on a sample of blood, either unsorted or a sorted T cell fraction (not recorded which). The receptors shown here come from a male donor with ankylosing spondylitis or in good health (not recorded which).

V usage is TRBV10-3 and J usage is TRBJ1-1, with D maybe TRBD1 (5 bases). Trimming stripped 6 bases from V and 1 base from J, with 12 bases between. The CDR3 length is 14 residues. Germline V gene sequence: CDR1 ENHRY, CDR2 SYGVKD. Here the CDR3 reads CAIRTGTENTEAFF. Here the CDR3 DNA reads TGTGCCATCAGGACCGGGACGGAGAACACTGAAGCTTTCTTT.

The V call is TRBV20-1, the J call TRBJ1-2; 8 bases match TRBD1. Germline V lookup: CDR1 DFQATT, CDR2 SNEGSKA (reference sequence). The CDR3 loop spans 13 amino acids. V was clipped by 3 bases and J by 6 bases; unmatched bases: 6. The CDR3: CSASNYRGDGYTF. The CDR3 coding sequence is TGCAGTGCTAGTAATTACAGGGGGGATGGCTACACCTTC.

This clonotype was seen many times. The chain couples TRBV19 to TRBJ2-7; either TRBD1 or TRBD2 may supply D (6 bases each). CDR1 and CDR2 from the germline V gene are LNHDA and SQIVND (reference sequence). Between the trimmed V and J ends, which lost 3 bases and 0 bases, there was a span of 9 bases. There are 14 residues in the CDR3. This CDR3 is CASSIRGASYEQYF. In DNA form, the CDR3 reads TGTGCCAGTAGTATTAGGGGGGCCTCCTACGAGCAGTACTTC.

In its sample, this clonotype was seen a few times. The chain is built from TRBV5-6 and TRBJ1-2, with no clear D. CDR1 is SGHDT, CDR2 YYEEEE, per germline. Between the trimmed V and J ends, which lost 4 bases and 9 bases, there was a span of 19 bases. This CDR3 is built from 14 residues. The CDR3 nucleotides read TGTGCCAGCAGCCCGGTCTTAAGCGGGAATCGCTACACCTTC. The encoded protein is CASSPVLSGNRYTF.

This clonotype has a handful of counts. The J gene is TRBJ2-1, the V gene TRBV29-1; 8 positions agree with TRBD1. The CDR3 runs 16 residues. Per germline, CDR1 SQVTM and CDR2 ANQGSEA. J lost 2 bases, V lost 2 bases, and 8 bases had no gene match. The DNA for the CDR3 is TGCAGCGTTGAACCCCGACAGGGGTTAACCTACAATGAGCAGTTCTTC. Amino acid sequence: CSVEPRQGLTYNEQFF.